This TCR beta chain was profiled in a study of beta chain features in type 1 diabetes. This clone was observed a handful of times. What it recognizes is unknown. The whole isolated RNA underwent reverse transcription, so sequencing captured expressed TCRB transcripts. The data were produced by immunoSEQ multiplex PCR, yet TCRdb's version contains in-frame clones alone and is incomplete. There are some 150,000 clones in the sample; approximately 8.8% occur only once, and under 0.75% lies in the top ten. General study points: VDJ junctions from patients with type 1 diabetes contained fewer insertions and more deletions. A definitive answer on HLA type influencing TCRB rearrangement was not reached here. Moderate yet significant TCRB CDR3 shortening was seen in Type 1 diabetes patients in all four CD4+ subsets.

CDR1 is LGHNA and CDR2 is YNFKEQ in the germline V gene. V dropped 0 bases and J dropped 6; count of bases not matched to a gene: 5. CDR3 length: 15 amino acids. Sequences were obtained from central memory CD4+ T cells from blood. The gene calls are TRBV4-2 and TRBJ2-7, with TRBD2 identical over 10 bases. This receptor was identified in a woman aged 25 to 39 with type 1 diabetes. For the CDR3, the DNA is TGTGCCAGCAGCCAAGATGGACTAGCGGACAGCGAGCAGTACTTC. Its translation is CASSQDGLADSEQYF.